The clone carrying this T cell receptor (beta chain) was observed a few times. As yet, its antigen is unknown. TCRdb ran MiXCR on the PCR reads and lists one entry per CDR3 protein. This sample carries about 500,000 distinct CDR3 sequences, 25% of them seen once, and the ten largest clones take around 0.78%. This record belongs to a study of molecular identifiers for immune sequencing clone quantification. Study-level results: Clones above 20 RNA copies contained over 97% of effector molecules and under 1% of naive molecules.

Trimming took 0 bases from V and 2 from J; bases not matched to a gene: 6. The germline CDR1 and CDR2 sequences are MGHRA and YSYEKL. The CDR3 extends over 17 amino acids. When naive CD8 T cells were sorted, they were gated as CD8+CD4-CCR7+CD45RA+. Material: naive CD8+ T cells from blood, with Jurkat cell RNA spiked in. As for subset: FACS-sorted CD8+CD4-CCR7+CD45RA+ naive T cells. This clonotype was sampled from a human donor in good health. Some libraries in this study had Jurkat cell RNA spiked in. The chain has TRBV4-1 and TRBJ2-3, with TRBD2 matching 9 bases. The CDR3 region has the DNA TGCGCCAGCAGCCAAGAGGGGAGCGGGGGGCCCACAGATACGCAGTATTTT. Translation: CASSQEGSGGPTDTQYF.